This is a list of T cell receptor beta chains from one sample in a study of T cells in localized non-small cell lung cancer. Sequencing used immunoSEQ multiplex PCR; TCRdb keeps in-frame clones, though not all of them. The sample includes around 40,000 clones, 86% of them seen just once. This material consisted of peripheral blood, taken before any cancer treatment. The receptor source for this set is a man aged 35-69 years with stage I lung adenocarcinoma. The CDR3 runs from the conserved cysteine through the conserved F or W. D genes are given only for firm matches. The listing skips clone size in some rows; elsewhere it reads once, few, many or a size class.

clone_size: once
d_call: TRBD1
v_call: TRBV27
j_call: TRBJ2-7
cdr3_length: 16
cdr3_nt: TGTGCCAGCAGTCAGAATCGGGACAGCTTCCCCTACGAGCAGTACTTC
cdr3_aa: CASSQNRDSFPYEQYF

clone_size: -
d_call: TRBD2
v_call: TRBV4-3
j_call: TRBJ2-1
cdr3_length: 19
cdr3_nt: TGCGCCAGCAGCCAAGATCCCTGGACTAGCGGAGACCCCTACAATGAGCAGTTCTTC
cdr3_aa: CASSQDPWTSGDPYNEQFF

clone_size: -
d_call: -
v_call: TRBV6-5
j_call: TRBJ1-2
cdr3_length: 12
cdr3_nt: TGTGCCAGCAGAACGGGACTCTATGGCTACACCTTC
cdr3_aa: CASRTGLYGYTF

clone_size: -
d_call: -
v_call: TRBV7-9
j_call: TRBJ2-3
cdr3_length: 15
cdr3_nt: TGTGCCAGCAGCCCGAGCGGAGCAAGCACAGATACGCAGTATTTT
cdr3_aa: CASSPSGASTDTQYF

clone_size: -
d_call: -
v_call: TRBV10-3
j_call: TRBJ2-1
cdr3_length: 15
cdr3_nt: TGTGCCATCAGTGAGGGTCCTAGCTCCTACAATGAGCAGTTCTTC
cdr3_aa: CAISEGPSSYNEQFF

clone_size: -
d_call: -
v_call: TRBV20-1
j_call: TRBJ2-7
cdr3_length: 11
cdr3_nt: TGCAGTGCTGCGACAAGGGGGGAGCAGTACTTC
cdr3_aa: CSAATRGEQYF

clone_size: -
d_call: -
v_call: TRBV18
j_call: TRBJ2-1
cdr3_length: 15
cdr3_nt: TGTGCCAGCTCAGTAGCGGTAGGTGCCTACAATGAGCAGTTCTTC
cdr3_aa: CASSVAVGAYNEQFF

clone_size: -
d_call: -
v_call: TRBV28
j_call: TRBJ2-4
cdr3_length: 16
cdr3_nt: TGTGCCAGCAGCCCCACGGCGGGAAGGGCCAAAAACATTCAGTACTTC
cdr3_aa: CASSPTAGRAKNIQYF

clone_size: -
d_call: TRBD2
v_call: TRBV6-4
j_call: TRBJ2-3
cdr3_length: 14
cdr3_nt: TGTGCCAGCAGCGAGCGGGAAAGCACAGATACGCAGTATTTT
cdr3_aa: CASSERESTDTQYF

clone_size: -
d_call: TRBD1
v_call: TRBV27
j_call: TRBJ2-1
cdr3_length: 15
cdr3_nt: TGTGCCAGCACCGAAAAGGGGGCGCGAAGAAATGAGCAGTTCTTC
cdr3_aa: CASTEKGARRNEQFF

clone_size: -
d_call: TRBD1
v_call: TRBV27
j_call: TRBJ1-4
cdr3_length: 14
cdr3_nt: TGTGCCAGCAGTTCGGACAGGGGTTATGAAAAACTGTTTTTT
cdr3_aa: CASSSDRGYEKLFF

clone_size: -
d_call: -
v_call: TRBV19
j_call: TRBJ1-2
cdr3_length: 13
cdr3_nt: TGTGCCAGTAAGGCAACGGACAACTATGGCTACACCTTC
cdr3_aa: CASKATDNYGYTF

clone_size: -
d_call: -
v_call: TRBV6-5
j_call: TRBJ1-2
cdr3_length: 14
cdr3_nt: TGTGCCAGCAGTTACAACCCAGGGACCTATGGCTACACCTTC
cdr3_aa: CASSYNPGTYGYTF

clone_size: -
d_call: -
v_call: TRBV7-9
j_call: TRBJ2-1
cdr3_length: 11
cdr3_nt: TGTGCCAGCAGCTTAGTCGAGGAGCAGTTCTTC
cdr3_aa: CASSLVEEQFF

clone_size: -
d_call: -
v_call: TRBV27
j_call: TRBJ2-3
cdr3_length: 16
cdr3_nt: TGTGCCAGCAGTAAAATCGGAGAAACTAGCACAGATACGCAGTATTTT
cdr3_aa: CASSKIGETSTDTQYF

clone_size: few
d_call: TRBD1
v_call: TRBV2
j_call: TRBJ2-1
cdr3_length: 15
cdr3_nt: TGTGCCAGCAGTGAGAGGAGGACAGGGGCAAATGAGCAGTTCTTC
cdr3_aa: CASSERRTGANEQFF

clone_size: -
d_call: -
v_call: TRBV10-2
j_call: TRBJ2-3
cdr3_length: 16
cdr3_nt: TGCGCCAGCAGTGACGGGAACCTTGTCCTCACAGATACGCAGTATTTT
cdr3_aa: CASSDGNLVLTDTQYF

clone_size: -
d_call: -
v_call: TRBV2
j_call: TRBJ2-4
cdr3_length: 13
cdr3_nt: TGTGCCAGCAGTGGGGCATTGAAAAACATTCAGTACTTC
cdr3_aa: CASSGALKNIQYF

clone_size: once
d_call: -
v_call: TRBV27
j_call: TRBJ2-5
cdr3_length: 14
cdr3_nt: TGTGCCAGCAGTCCTGGGGACTTCCAAGAGACCCAGTACTTC
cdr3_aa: CASSPGDFQETQYF

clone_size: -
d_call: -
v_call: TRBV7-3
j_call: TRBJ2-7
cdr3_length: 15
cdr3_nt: TGTGCCAGCAGCGCCCAGGGCGGTAGCTCCTACGAGCAGTACTTC
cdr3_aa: CASSAQGGSSYEQYF

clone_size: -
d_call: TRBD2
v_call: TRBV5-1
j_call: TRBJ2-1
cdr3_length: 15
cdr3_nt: TGCGCCAGCAGCTTGGGGACTAGCGAAAACAATGAGCAGTTCTTC
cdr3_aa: CASSLGTSENNEQFF

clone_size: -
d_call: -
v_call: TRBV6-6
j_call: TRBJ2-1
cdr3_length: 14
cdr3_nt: TGTGCCACATGGGGGAGTGGGGCCTTTGGAGAGCAGTTCTTC
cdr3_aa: CATWGSGAFGEQFF